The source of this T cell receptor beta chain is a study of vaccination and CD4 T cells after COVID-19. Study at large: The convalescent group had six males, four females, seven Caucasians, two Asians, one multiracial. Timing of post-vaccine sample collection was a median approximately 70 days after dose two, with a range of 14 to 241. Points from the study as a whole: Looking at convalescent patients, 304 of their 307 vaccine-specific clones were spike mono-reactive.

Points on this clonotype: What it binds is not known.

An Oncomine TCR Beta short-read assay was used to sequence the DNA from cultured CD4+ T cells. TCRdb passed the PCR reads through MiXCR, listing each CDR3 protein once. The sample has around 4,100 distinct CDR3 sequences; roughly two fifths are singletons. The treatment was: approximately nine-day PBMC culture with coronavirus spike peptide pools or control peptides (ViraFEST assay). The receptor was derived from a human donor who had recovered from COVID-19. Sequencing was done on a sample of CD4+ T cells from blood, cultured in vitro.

The CDR3 nucleotides read TGCAGTGCTAGTCCCCCCTCCGGGACTAGCGGTCACGAGCAGTACTTC. It translates to CSASPPSGTSGHEQYF. V gene TRBV20-1 combines with J gene TRBJ2-7, with 11 nucleotides matching TRBD2. Trimming took 3 bases from V and 5 from J; bases not matched to a gene: 12. The CDR3 is made up of 16 amino acids. Germline V gene lookup returns CDR1 DFQATT and CDR2 SNEGSKA (reference sequence).